The 24 T cell receptor beta chains reported below all come from one sample, sequenced in a study of blood T cell repertoires in COVID-19. Profiling relied on immunoSEQ multiplex PCR, and the TCRdb table lists in-frame clones only, not all of them. The sample holds about 310,000 clones, around 85% seen once. The sample was PBMCs or T cells enriched from blood (not recorded which). All receptors derive from a woman aged 25 to 39 who had been exposed to COVID-19.

V usage is TRBV11-2 and J usage is TRBJ1-2, with 7 bases lining up with TRBD1. The CDR3 loop spans 14 amino acids. Looked up from germline, CDR1 is SGHAT and CDR2 is FQNNGV. The junction had 3 bases not matched to a gene; V was cut back by 4 bases and J by 1 base. The CDR3 bases are TGTGCCAGCAGCTCTGACAGGGTTAACTATGGCTACACCTTC. This codes for CASSSDRVNYGYTF.

This clone occurred many times. The J gene is TRBJ2-7, the V gene TRBV28, with D unclear. CDR1 and CDR2 (germline): MDHEN, SYDVKM. Trimming left V 2 bases short and J 4 bases short, with 12 bases between. This CDR3 region has 14 residues. The CDR3 DNA sequence: TGTGCCAGCAGTTTAACCCTAAGAGGTTACGAGCAGTACTTC. Amino acid sequence: CASSLTLRGYEQYF. The full variable domain, with the rest looked up from reference TRBV28 and TRBJ2-7, is DVKVTQSSRYLVKRTGEKVFLECVQDMDHENMFWYRQDPGLGLRLIYFSYDVKMKEKGDIPEGYSVSREKKERFSLILESASTNQTSMYLCASSLTLRGYEQYFGPGTRLTVT.

The V call is TRBV4-3, the J call TRBJ1-1; 7 bases line up with TRBD1. With 4 bases clipped from V and 0 bases from J, the junction kept 5 bases outside the gene matches. The length of the CDR3 is 15 residues. CDR1 and CDR2 from the germline V gene are LGHNA and YSLEER. The CDR3 spells CASSRDSSMNTEAFF. In nucleotides, the CDR3 is TGCGCCAGCAGCCGGGACAGTTCCATGAACACTGAAGCTTTCTTT.

The chain carries TRBV19 and TRBJ1-2, with D possibly being TRBD1 (6 bases). The CDR3 runs 12 residues. Trimming pared 5 bases from V and 7 bases from J, leaving 11 bases between. CDR1 LNHDA and CDR2 SQIVND come from the germline V gene (reference sequence). CDR3 region: CASSLTGFGYTF. CDR3 nucleotides: TGTGCCAGTAGTTTAACAGGGTTTGGCTACACCTTC.

This clone appeared once. V and J are TRBV25-1 and TRBJ1-1; tentatively, D is TRBD1 (6 bases). Trimming took off 4 bases at V and 3 bases at J, with 12 bases between the two ends. The length of the CDR3 is 14 residues. CDR1 and CDR2 (germline): MGHDK, SYGVNS. The CDR3 coding sequence is TGTGCCAGCAGTGTTACAGGGCGGCACACTGAAGCTTTCTTT. It is translated as CASSVTGRHTEAFF.

V and J are TRBV14 and TRBJ2-1, with D tentatively TRBD2 (6 bases). CDR1 is SGHDN and CDR2 is FVKESK in the germline V gene. This CDR3 comprises 15 residues. The V end lost 4 bases, the J end lost 0 bases, and 10 bases lay between the germline ends. CDR3 sequence (DNA): TGTGCCAGCAGCCCGAGGACTACCTCCTACAATGAGCAGTTCTTC. It encodes CASSPRTTSYNEQFF.

For this clone: Its ends do not fully match the called genes, so a read error is possible. The gene calls are TRBV24-1 and TRBJ1-6, with unresolved D. This CDR3 is 9 amino acids long. CDR1 is KGHDR and CDR2 is SFDVKD in the germline V gene. CDR3: CATFPLTPF. The CDR3 DNA reads as TGTGCCACCTTCCCGTTGACACCCTTT.

The rearrangement links TRBV5-1 to TRBJ1-2; possibly TRBD1 for D (5 bases). V was pared by 5 bases and J by 6 bases, with 17 bases between. Per the germline V gene, CDR1 is SGHRS and CDR2 is YFSETQ. The CDR3 has 14 amino acids. Written as DNA, the CDR3 is TGCGCCAGCAGTGCCCTTCAGGGCCTAGATGGCTACACCTTC. Its translation is CASSALQGLDGYTF. The variable domain in full, with the rest retrieved from reference TRBV5-1 and TRBJ1-2, is KAGVTQTPRYLIKTRGQQVTLSCSPISGHRSVSWYQQTPGQGLQFLFEYFSETQRNKGNFPGRFSGRQFSNSRSEMNVSTLELGDSALYLCASSALQGLDGYTFGSGTRLTVV.

This clone was detected only a few times. This rearrangement joins TRBV5-4 to TRBJ1-1, with a weak D call TRBD1 (6 bases). V was shortened by 4 bases and J by 5 bases, with 21 bases between the two germline ends. The germline V gene has CDR1 SGHNT and CDR2 YYREEE (reference sequence). The CDR3 spans 16 residues. The CDR3 reads CASSRDTEAMGTEAFF. In DNA, the CDR3 is TGTGCCAGCAGCCGGGACACTGAAGCCATGGGTACTGAAGCTTTCTTT.

The V gene is TRBV5-4, the J gene TRBJ2-1; D may be TRBD2 (6 bases). Germline V CDR1 and CDR2: SGHNT, YYREEE (reference sequence). V was shortened by 0 bases and J by 5 bases, with 9 bases between the two germline ends. The CDR3 loop spans 14 amino acids. CDR3 DNA sequence: TGTGCCAGCAGCTTGGATCAGCGGGACAATGAGCAGTTCTTC. It encodes CASSLDQRDNEQFF.

Comments on this clone: The same CDR3 arises from other DNA sequences in this sample as well. V and J are TRBV5-4 and TRBJ1-6; tentative D call: TRBD1 (6 bases). The CDR3 loop spans 14 amino acids. The germline V gene encodes CDR1 SGHNT and CDR2 YYREEE (reference sequence). V lost 2 bases and J lost 6, with 9 bases in between. CDR3: CASSLGQTNSPLHF. The CDR3 bases are TGTGCCAGCAGCTTAGGACAGACTAATTCACCCCTCCACTTT.

Remarks on this clone: Other nucleotide sequences in the sample specify the same CDR3. CDR3 in DNA: TGTGCCAGCAGCTCAGGGGTCTCTGGAAACACCATATATTTT. This gives the protein CASSSGVSGNTIYF. The chain joins TRBV3-1 (or the pseudogene TRBV3-2) to TRBJ1-3; a weak D match, TRBD1 (6 bases). The CDR3 spans 14 residues. V lost 5 bases and J lost 0, with 8 bases in between. Looked up from germline, CDR1 is LGHDT and CDR2 is YNNKEL (reference sequence).

This clone has only one observation. The genes are TRBV27 and TRBJ2-1, with TRBD1 identical over 10 bases. Per germline, CDR1 MNHEY and CDR2 SMNVEV (reference sequence). V lost 6 bases to trimming and J lost 6 bases; unmatched junction nucleotides: 17. The CDR3 runs 18 residues. CDR3 residues: CASSRSFGGDRGGNEQFF. The CDR3 DNA sequence: TGTGCCAGCAGCCGTTCGTTCGGGGGGGACAGGGGTGGCAATGAGCAGTTCTTC.

The V gene is TRBV6-6, the J gene TRBJ2-7; D not certain. The V end lost 2 bases, the J end lost 0 bases, and 8 bases lay between the germline ends. There are 14 residues in the CDR3. Germline CDR1 and CDR2: MNHNY and SVGAGI (reference sequence). CDR3 loop: CASSYTDTSYEQYF. The CDR3 DNA sequence: TGTGCCAGCAGTTACACCGACACCTCCTACGAGCAGTACTTC.

For the CDR3, the DNA is TGTGCTAGTGGTTTGGCGGGACAGGGAATCCCTGAAGCTTTCTTT. As protein: CASGLAGQGIPEAFF. The chain carries TRBV12-5 and TRBJ1-1; 9 positions agree with TRBD1. Germline V gene sequence: CDR1 LGHNT, CDR2 FRNRAP. The V and J ends lost 1 base and 6 bases, in that order; junction bases with no gene match: 6. The CDR3 has 15 residues.

This clone was observed a single time. The chain employs TRBV18 and TRBJ1-2; 8 positions match TRBD1. The CDR3 covers 14 residues. From germline, CDR1 is KGHSH and CDR2 LQKENI. V lost 3 bases and J lost 2; bases outside the gene matches: 2. The CDR3 loop is CASSPGQENYGYTF. The CDR3 bases are TGTGCCAGCTCACCGGGACAGGAGAACTATGGCTACACCTTC.

The chain has TRBV27 and TRBJ2-1, with TRBD2 as a possible D gene (6 bases). V was clipped by 1 base and J by 0 bases, with 13 bases between them. CDR3 size: 17 residues. Germline CDR1 and CDR2: MNHEY and SMNVEV (reference sequence). The CDR3 here is CASSLYTEGVSYNEQFF. CDR3 nucleotide sequence: TGTGCCAGCAGTTTATATACGGAGGGAGTCTCCTACAATGAGCAGTTCTTC.

The chain joins TRBV7-3 to TRBJ2-1, with 11 nucleotides matching TRBD2. The CDR3 sequence is 15 residues long. V was clipped by 3 bases and J by 2 bases; unmatched bases: 0. Germline CDR1 SGHTA, CDR2 FQGTGA. CDR3 DNA: TGTGCCAGCAGCTTGACTAGCGGGGCCTACAATGAGCAGTTCTTC. Encoded protein: CASSLTSGAYNEQFF.

The table lists this clone with a few counts. The chain links TRBV12-3 or TRBV12-4 to TRBJ1-2, with D perhaps TRBD1 (6 bases). Deletions cut 5 bases from V and 2 bases from J, with 9 bases between. The CDR3 has 13 residues. The CDR3 loop is CASSPTGNYGYTF. Here the CDR3 DNA reads TGTGCCAGCAGTCCCACAGGGAACTATGGCTACACCTTC.

The chain employs TRBV19 and TRBJ1-2, with a possible D match to TRBD1 (6 bases). The CDR3 is 12 amino acids. Trimming cost V 9 bases and J 3 bases, with 11 bases left between them. CDR1 is LNHDA and CDR2 is SQIVND in the germline V gene (reference sequence). CDR3 loop: CASGTPYYGYTF. As DNA, the CDR3 is TGTGCCAGCGGGACACCTTACTATGGCTACACCTTC.

The rearrangement joins TRBV10-3 to TRBJ1-3; no clear D. Germline V gene lookup returns CDR1 ENHRY and CDR2 SYGVKD. The ends were cut back, 3 bases at V and 4 bases at J, with 13 bases in the middle. The CDR3 sequence is 15 residues long. CDR3 nucleotide sequence: TGTGCCATCAGTGACACAGCCCTGGTGGGAAACACCATATATTTT. Its protein is CAISDTALVGNTIYF.

J is TRBJ1-1 and V is TRBV6-5; D is uncertain. V was shortened by 2 bases and J by 5 bases, with 15 bases between the two germline ends. CDR3 size: 15 residues. Germline V gene sequence: CDR1 MNHEY, CDR2 SVGAGI. CDR3 sequence: CASSYGTWTATEAFF. The DNA of the CDR3 is TGTGCCAGCAGTTACGGTACCTGGACTGCTACTGAAGCTTTCTTT.

This clone was seen more than once but under ten times. This chain links TRBV3-1 (or the pseudogene TRBV3-2) with TRBJ1-5, with 7 bases fitting TRBD1. Germline V gene lookup returns CDR1 LGHDT and CDR2 YNNKEL (reference sequence). CDR3 length equals 14 residues. The junction had 1 base not matched to a gene; V was cut back by 3 bases and J by 2 bases. CDR3 in DNA: TGTGCCAGCAGCCACCAGGGGGGCAATCAGCCCCAGCATTTT. The encoded protein is CASSHQGGNQPQHF.

This clone showed up just once. The rearrangement links TRBV7-2 to TRBJ1-6; a possible D gene is TRBD1 (5 bases). Germline-derived CDR1 and CDR2 are SGHTA and FQGNSA. The V gene lost 5 bases and the J gene lost 6 bases, with 17 bases spanning the gap. The CDR3 spans 16 residues. The chain's CDR3 is CASSPREGPINSPLHF. The CDR3, as DNA: TGTGCCAGCAGCCCGAGGGAGGGACCGATTAATTCACCCCTCCACTTT.